A selection of T cell receptor beta chains follows, all from one sample in a study of cytomegalovirus exposure and HLA in healthy donors. Generated by immunoSEQ multiplex PCR, the TCRdb table keeps only in-frame clones and is missing some. This specimen shows 30,000 to 35,000 clones; the ten leading clones hold about 1.9%. The sample taken for sequencing was PBMCs. Source of these receptors: a woman aged 35 to 49 in good health and CMV-seropositive. The CDR3 runs from the conserved cysteine through the conserved F or W. The D gene is left open where the match is weak.

v_call	cdr3_length	d_call	j_call	cdr3_aa	cdr3_nt
TRBV19	15	TRBD1	TRBJ1-2	CASSTGTGDYYGYTF	TGTGCCAGTAGTACCGGGACAGGGGATTACTATGGCTACACCTTC
TRBV6-1	12	.	TRBJ2-5	CASSEVNTVGDF	TGTGCCAGCAGTGAAGTAAACACCGTCGGGGACTTC
TRBV7-8	13	TRBD1	TRBJ2-5	CASSSDRLRTQYF	TGTGCCAGCAGCTCGGACAGGCTACGGACCCAGTACTTC
TRBV10-3	16	TRBD2	TRBJ2-3	CAISVSSGGLTDTQYF	TGTGCCATCAGTGTTAGTAGCGGGGGTCTGACAGATACGCAGTATTTT
TRBV28	12	TRBD1	TRBJ1-1	CASREGAGEAFF	TGTGCCAGCAGGGAGGGGGCGGGTGAAGCTTTCTTT
TRBV6-5	14	.	TRBJ2-7	CASSLAPVSYEQYF	TGTGCCAGCAGTTTGGCACCTGTCTCCTACGAGCAGTACTTC
TRBV11-2	14	TRBD2	TRBJ2-1	CASSVSGSYNEQFF	TGTGCCAGCAGTGTTAGCGGGAGCTACAATGAGCAGTTCTTC
TRBV6-5	15	TRBD2	TRBJ2-1	CASSANSGNYNEQFF	TGTGCCAGCAGTGCCAATAGCGGGAACTACAATGAGCAGTTCTTC
TRBV5-4	15	TRBD1	TRBJ1-1	CASSSAQGRNTEAFF	TGTGCCAGCAGTTCCGCACAGGGGAGGAACACTGAAGCTTTCTTT
TRBV5-4	15	.	TRBJ2-1	CASSPHRGSYNEQFF	TGTGCCAGCAGCCCTCATAGGGGATCCTACAATGAGCAGTTCTTC
TRBV19	15	TRBD1	TRBJ2-1	CASSKSGQGSDEQFF	TGTGCCAGTAGTAAGTCGGGACAGGGCAGCGATGAGCAGTTCTTC
TRBV5-1	16	.	TRBJ1-1	CASSLAGLAGGTEAFF	TGCGCCAGCAGCTTGGCCGGGTTAGCGGGGGGCACTGAAGCTTTCTTT
TRBV5-4	16	TRBD2	TRBJ2-3	CASSFYSGGEADTQYF	TGTGCCAGCAGCTTCTATAGCGGGGGGGAGGCAGATACGCAGTATTTT
TRBV6-1	15	TRBD1	TRBJ1-5	CASRPGQGSNQPQHF	TGTGCCAGCAGACCGGGACAGGGAAGCAATCAGCCCCAGCATTTT
TRBV29-1	11	.	TRBJ2-1	CSTDRNREQFF	TGCAGCACCGATCGGAACAGGGAGCAGTTCTTC
TRBV7-9	14	TRBD1	TRBJ2-7	CASSFPGQPYEQYF	TGTGCCAGCAGCTTCCCGGGACAGCCCTACGAGCAGTACTTC
TRBV11-2	13	.	TRBJ1-2	CASSLGQVYGYTF	TGTGCCAGCAGCTTAGGACAGGTGTATGGCTACACCTTC
TRBV6-5	15	TRBD1	TRBJ1-1	CASSYLTGANTEAFF	TGTGCCAGCAGTTACCTCACAGGGGCGAACACTGAAGCTTTCTTT
TRBV9	13	.	TRBJ2-5	CASSVAGQETQYF	TGTGCCAGCAGCGTAGCGGGACAAGAGACCCAGTACTTC
TRBV6-5	14	.	TRBJ2-7	CASRTQGGSYEQYF	TGTGCCAGCAGGACACAGGGAGGGTCCTACGAGCAGTACTTC
TRBV30	14	.	TRBJ2-3	CAWSVDSVADTQYF	TGTGCCTGGAGTGTAGACAGCGTAGCAGATACGCAGTATTTT
TRBV7-8	15	.	TRBJ2-2	CASSLVQGKTGELFF	TGTGCCAGCAGCTTAGTCCAGGGAAAGACCGGGGAGCTGTTTTTT
TRBV6-6	14	.	TRBJ1-2	CASSYNGRRDGYTF	TGTGCCAGCAGTTACAACGGTCGGCGGGATGGCTACACCTTC
TRBV19	20	TRBD2	TRBJ2-2	CASSIEGVAGGLPDTGELFF	TGTGCCAGTAGTATAGAAGGTGTAGCGGGGGGGCTTCCGGACACCGGGGAGCTGTTTTTT
TRBV11-2	13	.	TRBJ2-7	CASSRGWGVEQYF	TGTGCCAGCAGCCGGGGGTGGGGTGTTGAGCAGTACTTC
TRBV4-2	18	.	TRBJ2-4	CASSQEIFASIAKNIQYF	TGTGCCAGCAGCCAAGAAATTTTCGCAAGCATAGCCAAAAACATTCAGTACTTC
TRBV10-3	16	TRBD1	TRBJ1-5	CAISESSGGAGQPQHF	TGTGCCATCAGTGAGTCGTCAGGGGGCGCGGGGCAGCCCCAGCATTTT
TRBV28	16	TRBD1	TRBJ2-1	CASSPLGQGQVDEQFF	TGTGCCAGCAGTCCTTTAGGACAGGGTCAAGTCGATGAGCAGTTCTTC
TRBV29-1	12	.	TRBJ2-1	CSAQEGYNEQFF	TGCAGCGCCCAAGAGGGATACAATGAGCAGTTCTTC
TRBV14	13	TRBD2	TRBJ2-1	CASSQVVAGPQFF	TGTGCCAGCAGCCAAGTAGTAGCGGGCCCTCAGTTCTTC
TRBV18	14	.	TRBJ1-2	CASSPWGLSYGYTF	TGTGCCAGCTCACCATGGGGACTGTCCTATGGCTACACCTTC
TRBV28	16	TRBD2	TRBJ2-3	CASSSGGAVGTDTQYF	TGTGCCAGCAGTTCGGGGGGGGCGGTCGGCACAGATACGCAGTATTTT
TRBV6-5	14	.	TRBJ1-4	CASRFAATNEKLFF	TGTGCCAGTAGATTTGCCGCAACTAATGAAAAACTGTTTTTT